The clone carrying this T cell receptor (beta chain) has a count of ten or more. The antigen is undetermined. The sample belongs to a study of T-cell reconstitution after alpha-beta-depleted transplantation in children. General study points: The study traced high day-60 TCRbeta diversity in some patients to surviving recipient T cells and thymic progenitors.

TCRbeta library construction was performed incorporating unique molecular identifiers. TCRdb reprocessed the PCR reads with MiXCR, giving one entry per CDR3 protein. The table lists 200,000 or so distinct CDR3 sequences, approximately 6.9% of them singletons. The clonotype originates from a boy between 2 and 15 years old with acute lymphoblastic leukemia, due to receive a stem cell transplant. Sequenced here: PBMCs, sampled before TCRalphabeta/CD19-depleted stem cell transplant.

This chain's CDR3 is CASSPTGGHEQFF. CDR3 in DNA: TGCGCCAGCAGCCCCACAGGGGGCCATGAGCAGTTCTTC. The chain couples TRBV5-1 to TRBJ2-1; TRBD1 aligns across 9 bases. V shed 4 bases and J 8 bases; nucleotides not matched to a gene: 4. CDR3 length: 13 amino acids. Germline V gene data show CDR1 as SGHRS and CDR2 as YFSETQ. The full variable domain, in which reference TRBV5-1 and TRBJ2-1 provide the parts outside the CDR3, is KAGVTQTPRYLIKTRGQQVTLSCSPISGHRSVSWYQQTPGQGLQFLFEYFSETQRNKGNFPGRFSGRQFSNSRSEMNVSTLELGDSALYLCASSPTGGHEQFFGPGTRLTVL.